The present T cell receptor (beta chain) was sequenced within a study of T cells in Graves' hyperthyroidism and ophthalmopathy. Study-wide background: Peripheral blood was secured at the point of initial diagnosis, before any treatment.

This clonotype was observed a few times. CDR3 length: 14 amino acids. Germline loops: CDR1 SEHNR, CDR2 FQNEAQ (reference sequence). The V end was cut by 1 base, the J end by 6 bases, with 13 bases between. RNA transcripts were the template for amplifying TCR beta CDR3 regions. The study used the HTBI primer set for a first-round RT-PCR of the TCR CDR3. In TCRdb, the multiplex PCR reads were re-called with MiXCR into one record per CDR3 protein. This sample has 550,000 to 600,000 distinct CDR3 sequences, with around 17% found just once. Over 18 months, lack of ophthalmopathy progression marked Graves' hyperthyroidism as stable. Thyroid ultrasound and orbital computed tomography, with clinical symptoms and serum thyroxine and TRAb, informed diagnoses.

The TCR originated in a woman under 30 with Graves' hyperthyroidism. The sequenced sample consisted of blood. V and J are TRBV7-9 and TRBJ2-7, with D perhaps TRBD1 (5 bases). CDR3 loop: CASSLGGRTGEQYF. The DNA of the CDR3 is TGTGCCAGCAGCTTAGGTGGACGCACAGGCGAGCAGTACTTC.